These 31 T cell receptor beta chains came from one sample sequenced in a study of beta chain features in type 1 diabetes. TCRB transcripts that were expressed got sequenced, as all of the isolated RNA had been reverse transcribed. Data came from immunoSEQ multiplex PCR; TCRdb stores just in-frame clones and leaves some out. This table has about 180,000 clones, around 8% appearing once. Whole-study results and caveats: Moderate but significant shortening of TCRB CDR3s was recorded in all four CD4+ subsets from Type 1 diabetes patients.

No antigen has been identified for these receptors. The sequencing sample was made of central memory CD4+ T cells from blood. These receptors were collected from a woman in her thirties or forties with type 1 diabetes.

The CDR3 coding sequence is TGTGCCAGCAGCCCCACCTATTTCTCTGGAAACACCATATATTTT. Amino acids: CASSPTYFSGNTIYF. The chain combines TRBV11-2 with TRBJ1-3; no firm D call. Germline CDR1 reads SGHAT; CDR2 reads FQNNGV. The CDR3 contains 15 residues. Trimming stripped 5 bases from V and 0 bases from J, with 11 bases between. The entire variable domain, with the rest obtained from reference TRBV11-2 and TRBJ1-3, is as follows: EAGVAQSPRYKIIEKRQSVAFWCNPISGHATLYWYQQILGQGPKLLIQFQNNGVVDDSQLPKDRFSAERLKGVDSTLKIQPAKLEDSAVYLCASSPTYFSGNTIYFGEGSWLTVV.

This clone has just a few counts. This CDR3 reads CASSLGAPLNSDEQFF. The CDR3 DNA sequence: TGCGCCAGCAGCTTGGGGGCTCCCCTGAATAGTGATGAGCAGTTCTTC. The rearrangement joins TRBV5-1 to TRBJ2-1; the D is unclear. V lost 0 bases and J lost 8, with 18 bases in between. CDR1 and CDR2 (germline): SGHRS, YFSETQ. The CDR3 extends over 16 amino acids.

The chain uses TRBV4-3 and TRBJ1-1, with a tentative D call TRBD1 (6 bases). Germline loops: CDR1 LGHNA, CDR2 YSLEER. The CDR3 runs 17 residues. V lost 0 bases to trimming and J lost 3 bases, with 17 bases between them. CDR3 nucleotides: TGCGCCAGCAGCCAAGATCGCACAGGGTGGATGTACACTGAAGCTTTCTTT. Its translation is CASSQDRTGWMYTEAFF.

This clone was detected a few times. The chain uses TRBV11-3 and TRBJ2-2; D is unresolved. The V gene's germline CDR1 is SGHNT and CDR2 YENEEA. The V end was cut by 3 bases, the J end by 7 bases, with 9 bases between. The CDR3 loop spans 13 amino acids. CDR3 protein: CASSFQRDGELFF. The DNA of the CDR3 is TGTGCCAGCAGCTTCCAGCGAGACGGGGAGCTGTTTTTT. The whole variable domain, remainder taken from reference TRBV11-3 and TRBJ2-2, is EAGVVQSPRYKIIEKKQPVAFWCNPISGHNTLYWYLQNLGQGPELLIRYENEEAVDDSQLPKDRFSAERLKGVDSTLKIQPAELGDSAVYLCASSFQRDGELFFGEGSRLTVL.

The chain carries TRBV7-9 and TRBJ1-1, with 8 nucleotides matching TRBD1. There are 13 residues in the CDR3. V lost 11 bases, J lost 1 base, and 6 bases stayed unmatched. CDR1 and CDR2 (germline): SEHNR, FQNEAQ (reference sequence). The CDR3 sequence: CAGYGTGNTEAFF. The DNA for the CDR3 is TGTGCCGGATACGGGACAGGGAACACTGAAGCTTTCTTT.

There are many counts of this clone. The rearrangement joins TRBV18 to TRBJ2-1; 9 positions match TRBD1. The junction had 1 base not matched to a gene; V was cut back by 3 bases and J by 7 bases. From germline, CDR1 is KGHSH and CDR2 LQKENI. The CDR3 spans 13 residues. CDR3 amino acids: CASSPGTGNEQFF. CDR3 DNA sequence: TGTGCCAGCTCACCGGGGACAGGGAATGAGCAGTTCTTC.

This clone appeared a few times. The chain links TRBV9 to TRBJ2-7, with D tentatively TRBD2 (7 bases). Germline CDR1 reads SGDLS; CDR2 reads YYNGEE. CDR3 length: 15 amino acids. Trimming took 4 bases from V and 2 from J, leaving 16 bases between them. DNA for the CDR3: TGTGCCAGCAGCCGAGGGGGAGGGGATACCTACGAGCAGTACTTC. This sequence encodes CASSRGGGDTYEQYF.

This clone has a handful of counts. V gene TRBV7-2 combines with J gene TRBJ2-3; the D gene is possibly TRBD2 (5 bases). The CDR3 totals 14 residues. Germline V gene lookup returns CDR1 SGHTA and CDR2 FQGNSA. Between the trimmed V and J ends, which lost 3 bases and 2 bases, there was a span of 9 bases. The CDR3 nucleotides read TGTGCCAGCAGCTTTGGACTGATCACAGATACGCAGTATTTT. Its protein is CASSFGLITDTQYF.

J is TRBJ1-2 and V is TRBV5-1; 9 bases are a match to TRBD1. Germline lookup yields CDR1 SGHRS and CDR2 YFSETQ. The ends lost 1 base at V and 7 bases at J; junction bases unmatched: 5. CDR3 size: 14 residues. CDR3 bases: TGCGCCAGCAGCTTGACAGGGGGCGAAGGTGGCTACACCTTC. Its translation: CASSLTGGEGGYTF.

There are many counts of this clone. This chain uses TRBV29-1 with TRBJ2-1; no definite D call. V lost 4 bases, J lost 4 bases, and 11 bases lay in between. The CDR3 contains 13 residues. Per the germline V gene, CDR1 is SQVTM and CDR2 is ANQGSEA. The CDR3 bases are TGCAGCGTTGGAGCCTCCCCTTACAATGAGCAGTTCTTC. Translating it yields CSVGASPYNEQFF.

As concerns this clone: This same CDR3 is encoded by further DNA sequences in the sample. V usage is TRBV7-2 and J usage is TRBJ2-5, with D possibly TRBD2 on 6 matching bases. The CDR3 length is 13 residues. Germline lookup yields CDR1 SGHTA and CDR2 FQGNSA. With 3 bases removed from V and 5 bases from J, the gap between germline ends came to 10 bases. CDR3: CASSFAGSETQYF. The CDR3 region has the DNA TGTGCCAGCAGCTTTGCGGGGAGCGAGACCCAGTACTTC.

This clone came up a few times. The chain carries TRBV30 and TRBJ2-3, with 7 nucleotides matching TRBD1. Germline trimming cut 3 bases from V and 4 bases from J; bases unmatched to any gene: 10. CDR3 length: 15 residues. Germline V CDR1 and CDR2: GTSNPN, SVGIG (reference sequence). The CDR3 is CAWSPDREGSDTQYF. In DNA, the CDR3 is TGTGCCTGGAGCCCTGACAGGGAAGGTTCAGATACGCAGTATTTT.

The CDR3 sequence: CASSLSASADTQYF. The CDR3, as DNA: TGCGCCAGCAGCTTGTCTGCTAGCGCAGATACGCAGTATTTT. V gene TRBV5-1 combines with J gene TRBJ2-3; D might be TRBD2 (6 bases). Germline CDR1 SGHRS, CDR2 YFSETQ. The CDR3 is 14 amino acids. V lost 1 base and J 4 bases, leaving 10 bases between the germline ends.

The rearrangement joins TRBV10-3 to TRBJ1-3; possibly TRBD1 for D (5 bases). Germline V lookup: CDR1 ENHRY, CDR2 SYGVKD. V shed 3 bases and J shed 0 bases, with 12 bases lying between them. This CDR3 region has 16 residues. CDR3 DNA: TGTGCCATCAGTGACTACAGGATGAGCTCTGGAAACACCATATATTTT. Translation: CAISDYRMSSGNTIYF.

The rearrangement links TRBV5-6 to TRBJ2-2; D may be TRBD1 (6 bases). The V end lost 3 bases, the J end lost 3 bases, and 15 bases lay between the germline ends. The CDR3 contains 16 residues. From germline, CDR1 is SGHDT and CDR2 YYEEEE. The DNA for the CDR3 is TGTGCCAGCAGCTCGCTACAGGGATCGGACACCGGGGAGCTGTTTTTT. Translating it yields CASSSLQGSDTGELFF.

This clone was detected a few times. The CDR3 loop reads CASSQSSSGANTGELFF. DNA for the CDR3: TGCGCCAGCAGCCAATCCTCTAGCGGGGCGAACACCGGGGAGCTGTTTTTT. J is TRBJ2-2 and V is TRBV4-3; 9 bases are a match to TRBD2. Germline CDR1 LGHNA, CDR2 YSLEER. V shed 2 bases and J 0 bases; nucleotides not matched to a gene: 4. The CDR3 consists of 17 residues.

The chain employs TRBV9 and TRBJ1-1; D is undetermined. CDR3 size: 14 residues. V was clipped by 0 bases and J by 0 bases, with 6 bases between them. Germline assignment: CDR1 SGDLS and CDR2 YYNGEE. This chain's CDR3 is CASSVGSMNTEAFF. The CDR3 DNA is TGTGCCAGCAGCGTAGGCAGTATGAACACTGAAGCTTTCTTT.

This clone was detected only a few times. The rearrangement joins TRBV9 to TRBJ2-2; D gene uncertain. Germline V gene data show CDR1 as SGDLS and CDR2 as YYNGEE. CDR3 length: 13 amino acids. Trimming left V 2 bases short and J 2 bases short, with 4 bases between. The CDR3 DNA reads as TGTGCCAGCAGCGTCTTCAACACCGGGGAGCTGTTTTTT. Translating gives CASSVFNTGELFF.

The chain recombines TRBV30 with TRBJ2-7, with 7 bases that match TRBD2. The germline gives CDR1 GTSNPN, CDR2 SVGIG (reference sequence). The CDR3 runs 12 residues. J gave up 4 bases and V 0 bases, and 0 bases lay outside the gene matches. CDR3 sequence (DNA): TGTGCCTGGAGTGTCGGGGGGTACGAGCAGTACTTC. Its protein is CAWSVGGYEQYF.

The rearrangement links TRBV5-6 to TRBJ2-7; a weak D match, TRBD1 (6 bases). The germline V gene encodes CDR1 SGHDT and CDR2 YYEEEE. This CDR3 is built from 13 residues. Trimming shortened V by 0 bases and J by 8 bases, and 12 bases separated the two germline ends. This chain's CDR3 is CASSLATGSQQYF. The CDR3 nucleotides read TGTGCCAGCAGCTTGGCCACAGGGTCTCAGCAGTACTTC. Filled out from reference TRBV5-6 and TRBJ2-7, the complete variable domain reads DAGVTQSPTHLIKTRGQQVTLRCSPKSGHDTVSWYQQALGQGPQFIFQYYEEEERQRGNFPDRFSGHQFPNYSSELNVNALLLGDSALYLCASSLATGSQQYFGPGTRLTVT.

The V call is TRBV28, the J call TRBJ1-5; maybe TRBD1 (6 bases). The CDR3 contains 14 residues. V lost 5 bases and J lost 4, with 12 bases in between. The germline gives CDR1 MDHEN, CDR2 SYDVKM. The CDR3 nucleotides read TGTGCCAGCAGTACCTCAGGGGCGAATCAGCCCCAGCATTTT. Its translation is CASSTSGANQPQHF.

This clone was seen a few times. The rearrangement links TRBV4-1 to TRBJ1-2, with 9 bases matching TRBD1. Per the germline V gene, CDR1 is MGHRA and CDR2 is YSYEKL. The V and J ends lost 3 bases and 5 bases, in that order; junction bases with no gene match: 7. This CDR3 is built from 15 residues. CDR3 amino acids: CASSQTQGAQYGYTF. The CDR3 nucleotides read TGCGCCAGCAGCCAGACACAGGGGGCCCAGTATGGCTACACCTTC.

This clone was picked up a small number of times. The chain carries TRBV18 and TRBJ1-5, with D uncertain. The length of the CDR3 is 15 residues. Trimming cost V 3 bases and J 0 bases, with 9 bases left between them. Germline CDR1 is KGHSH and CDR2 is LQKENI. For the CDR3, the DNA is TGTGCCAGCTCACCGGAGTTATCTAGCAATCAGCCCCAGCATTTT. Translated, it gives CASSPELSSNQPQHF. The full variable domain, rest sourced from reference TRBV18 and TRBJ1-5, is NAGVMQNPRHLVRRRGQEARLRCSPMKGHSHVYWYRQLPEEGLKFMVYLQKENIIDESGMPKERFSAEFPKEGPSILRIQQVVRGDSAAYFCASSPELSSNQPQHFGDGTRLSIL.

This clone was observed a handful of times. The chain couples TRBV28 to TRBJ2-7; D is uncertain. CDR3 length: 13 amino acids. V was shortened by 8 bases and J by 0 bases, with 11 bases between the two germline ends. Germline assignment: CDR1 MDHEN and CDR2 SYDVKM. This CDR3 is CASLMGSSYEQYF. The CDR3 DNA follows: TGTGCCAGCCTTATGGGCAGCTCCTACGAGCAGTACTTC.

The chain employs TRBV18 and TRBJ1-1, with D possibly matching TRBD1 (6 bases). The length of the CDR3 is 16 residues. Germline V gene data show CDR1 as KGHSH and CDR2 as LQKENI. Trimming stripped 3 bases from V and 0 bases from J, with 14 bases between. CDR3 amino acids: CASSPNREIMNTEAFF. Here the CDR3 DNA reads TGTGCCAGCTCACCCAACAGGGAAATAATGAACACTGAAGCTTTCTTT.

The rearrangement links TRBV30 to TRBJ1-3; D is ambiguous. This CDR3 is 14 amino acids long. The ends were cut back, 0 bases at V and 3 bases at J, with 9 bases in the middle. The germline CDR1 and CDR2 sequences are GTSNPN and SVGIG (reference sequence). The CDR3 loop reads CAWSVAGYGNTIYF. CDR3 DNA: TGTGCCTGGAGTGTAGCGGGTTATGGAAACACCATATATTTT.

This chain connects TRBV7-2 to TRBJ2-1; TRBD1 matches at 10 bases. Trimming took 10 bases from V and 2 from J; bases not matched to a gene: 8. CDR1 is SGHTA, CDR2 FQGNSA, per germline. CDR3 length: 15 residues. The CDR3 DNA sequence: TGTGCCACCGTTCCGGGACAGGGGACCTACAATGAGCAGTTCTTC. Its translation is CATVPGQGTYNEQFF.

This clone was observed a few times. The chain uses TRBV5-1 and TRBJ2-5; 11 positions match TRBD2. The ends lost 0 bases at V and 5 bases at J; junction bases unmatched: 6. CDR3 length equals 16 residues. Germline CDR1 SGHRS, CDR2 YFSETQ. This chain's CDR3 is CASSLELAGGGETQYF. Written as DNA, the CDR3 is TGCGCCAGCAGCTTGGAGCTAGCGGGAGGAGGGGAGACCCAGTACTTC.

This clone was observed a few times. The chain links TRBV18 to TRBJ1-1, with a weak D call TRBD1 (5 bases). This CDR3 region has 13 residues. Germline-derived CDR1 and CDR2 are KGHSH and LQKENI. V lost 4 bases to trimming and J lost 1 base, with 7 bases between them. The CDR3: CASSLGANTEAFF. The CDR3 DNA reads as TGTGCCAGCTCACTAGGGGCGAACACTGAAGCTTTCTTT.

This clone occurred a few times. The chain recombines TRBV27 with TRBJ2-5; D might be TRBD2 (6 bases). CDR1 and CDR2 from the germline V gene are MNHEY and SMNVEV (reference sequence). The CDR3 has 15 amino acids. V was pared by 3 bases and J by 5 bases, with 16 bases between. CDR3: CASSLLEGQLETQYF. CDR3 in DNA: TGTGCCAGCAGTTTGTTGGAGGGGCAGCTGGAGACCCAGTACTTC.

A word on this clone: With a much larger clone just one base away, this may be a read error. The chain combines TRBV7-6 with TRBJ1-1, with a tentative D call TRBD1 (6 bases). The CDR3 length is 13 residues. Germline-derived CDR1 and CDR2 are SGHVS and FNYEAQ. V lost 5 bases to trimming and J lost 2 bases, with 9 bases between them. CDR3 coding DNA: TGTGCCAGCAGCCGACAGGAAAACACTGAAGCTTTCTTT. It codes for CASSRQENTEAFF.